This T cell receptor beta chain emerged from a study of beta chain features in type 1 diabetes. Study summary: Patient and healthy donor groups were alike in age, gender and cell yields.

Findings of the study overall: A potential PCR bias toward shorter templates would be equal in patient and control samples.

This clone was seen only a few times. Its target is unknown. Expressed TCRB transcripts were sequenced, since all the RNA that had been isolated was reverse transcribed. Profiling relied on immunoSEQ multiplex PCR, and the TCRdb table lists in-frame clones only, not all of them. The data hold about 470,000 clones, with 30% observed a single time. In germline, CDR1 is SQVTM, CDR2 ANQGSEA. V shed 2 bases and J 5 bases; nucleotides not matched to a gene: 7. The CDR3 spans 14 residues. The sequencing sample was made of naive CD4+ T cells from blood. The rearrangement links TRBV29-1 to TRBJ2-7; 9 bases line up with TRBD1. The origin of this receptor is a man younger than 35 in good health. The CDR3 region is CSVERDRERDEQYF. CDR3 DNA sequence: TGCAGCGTTGAAAGGGACAGGGAAAGAGACGAGCAGTACTTC.